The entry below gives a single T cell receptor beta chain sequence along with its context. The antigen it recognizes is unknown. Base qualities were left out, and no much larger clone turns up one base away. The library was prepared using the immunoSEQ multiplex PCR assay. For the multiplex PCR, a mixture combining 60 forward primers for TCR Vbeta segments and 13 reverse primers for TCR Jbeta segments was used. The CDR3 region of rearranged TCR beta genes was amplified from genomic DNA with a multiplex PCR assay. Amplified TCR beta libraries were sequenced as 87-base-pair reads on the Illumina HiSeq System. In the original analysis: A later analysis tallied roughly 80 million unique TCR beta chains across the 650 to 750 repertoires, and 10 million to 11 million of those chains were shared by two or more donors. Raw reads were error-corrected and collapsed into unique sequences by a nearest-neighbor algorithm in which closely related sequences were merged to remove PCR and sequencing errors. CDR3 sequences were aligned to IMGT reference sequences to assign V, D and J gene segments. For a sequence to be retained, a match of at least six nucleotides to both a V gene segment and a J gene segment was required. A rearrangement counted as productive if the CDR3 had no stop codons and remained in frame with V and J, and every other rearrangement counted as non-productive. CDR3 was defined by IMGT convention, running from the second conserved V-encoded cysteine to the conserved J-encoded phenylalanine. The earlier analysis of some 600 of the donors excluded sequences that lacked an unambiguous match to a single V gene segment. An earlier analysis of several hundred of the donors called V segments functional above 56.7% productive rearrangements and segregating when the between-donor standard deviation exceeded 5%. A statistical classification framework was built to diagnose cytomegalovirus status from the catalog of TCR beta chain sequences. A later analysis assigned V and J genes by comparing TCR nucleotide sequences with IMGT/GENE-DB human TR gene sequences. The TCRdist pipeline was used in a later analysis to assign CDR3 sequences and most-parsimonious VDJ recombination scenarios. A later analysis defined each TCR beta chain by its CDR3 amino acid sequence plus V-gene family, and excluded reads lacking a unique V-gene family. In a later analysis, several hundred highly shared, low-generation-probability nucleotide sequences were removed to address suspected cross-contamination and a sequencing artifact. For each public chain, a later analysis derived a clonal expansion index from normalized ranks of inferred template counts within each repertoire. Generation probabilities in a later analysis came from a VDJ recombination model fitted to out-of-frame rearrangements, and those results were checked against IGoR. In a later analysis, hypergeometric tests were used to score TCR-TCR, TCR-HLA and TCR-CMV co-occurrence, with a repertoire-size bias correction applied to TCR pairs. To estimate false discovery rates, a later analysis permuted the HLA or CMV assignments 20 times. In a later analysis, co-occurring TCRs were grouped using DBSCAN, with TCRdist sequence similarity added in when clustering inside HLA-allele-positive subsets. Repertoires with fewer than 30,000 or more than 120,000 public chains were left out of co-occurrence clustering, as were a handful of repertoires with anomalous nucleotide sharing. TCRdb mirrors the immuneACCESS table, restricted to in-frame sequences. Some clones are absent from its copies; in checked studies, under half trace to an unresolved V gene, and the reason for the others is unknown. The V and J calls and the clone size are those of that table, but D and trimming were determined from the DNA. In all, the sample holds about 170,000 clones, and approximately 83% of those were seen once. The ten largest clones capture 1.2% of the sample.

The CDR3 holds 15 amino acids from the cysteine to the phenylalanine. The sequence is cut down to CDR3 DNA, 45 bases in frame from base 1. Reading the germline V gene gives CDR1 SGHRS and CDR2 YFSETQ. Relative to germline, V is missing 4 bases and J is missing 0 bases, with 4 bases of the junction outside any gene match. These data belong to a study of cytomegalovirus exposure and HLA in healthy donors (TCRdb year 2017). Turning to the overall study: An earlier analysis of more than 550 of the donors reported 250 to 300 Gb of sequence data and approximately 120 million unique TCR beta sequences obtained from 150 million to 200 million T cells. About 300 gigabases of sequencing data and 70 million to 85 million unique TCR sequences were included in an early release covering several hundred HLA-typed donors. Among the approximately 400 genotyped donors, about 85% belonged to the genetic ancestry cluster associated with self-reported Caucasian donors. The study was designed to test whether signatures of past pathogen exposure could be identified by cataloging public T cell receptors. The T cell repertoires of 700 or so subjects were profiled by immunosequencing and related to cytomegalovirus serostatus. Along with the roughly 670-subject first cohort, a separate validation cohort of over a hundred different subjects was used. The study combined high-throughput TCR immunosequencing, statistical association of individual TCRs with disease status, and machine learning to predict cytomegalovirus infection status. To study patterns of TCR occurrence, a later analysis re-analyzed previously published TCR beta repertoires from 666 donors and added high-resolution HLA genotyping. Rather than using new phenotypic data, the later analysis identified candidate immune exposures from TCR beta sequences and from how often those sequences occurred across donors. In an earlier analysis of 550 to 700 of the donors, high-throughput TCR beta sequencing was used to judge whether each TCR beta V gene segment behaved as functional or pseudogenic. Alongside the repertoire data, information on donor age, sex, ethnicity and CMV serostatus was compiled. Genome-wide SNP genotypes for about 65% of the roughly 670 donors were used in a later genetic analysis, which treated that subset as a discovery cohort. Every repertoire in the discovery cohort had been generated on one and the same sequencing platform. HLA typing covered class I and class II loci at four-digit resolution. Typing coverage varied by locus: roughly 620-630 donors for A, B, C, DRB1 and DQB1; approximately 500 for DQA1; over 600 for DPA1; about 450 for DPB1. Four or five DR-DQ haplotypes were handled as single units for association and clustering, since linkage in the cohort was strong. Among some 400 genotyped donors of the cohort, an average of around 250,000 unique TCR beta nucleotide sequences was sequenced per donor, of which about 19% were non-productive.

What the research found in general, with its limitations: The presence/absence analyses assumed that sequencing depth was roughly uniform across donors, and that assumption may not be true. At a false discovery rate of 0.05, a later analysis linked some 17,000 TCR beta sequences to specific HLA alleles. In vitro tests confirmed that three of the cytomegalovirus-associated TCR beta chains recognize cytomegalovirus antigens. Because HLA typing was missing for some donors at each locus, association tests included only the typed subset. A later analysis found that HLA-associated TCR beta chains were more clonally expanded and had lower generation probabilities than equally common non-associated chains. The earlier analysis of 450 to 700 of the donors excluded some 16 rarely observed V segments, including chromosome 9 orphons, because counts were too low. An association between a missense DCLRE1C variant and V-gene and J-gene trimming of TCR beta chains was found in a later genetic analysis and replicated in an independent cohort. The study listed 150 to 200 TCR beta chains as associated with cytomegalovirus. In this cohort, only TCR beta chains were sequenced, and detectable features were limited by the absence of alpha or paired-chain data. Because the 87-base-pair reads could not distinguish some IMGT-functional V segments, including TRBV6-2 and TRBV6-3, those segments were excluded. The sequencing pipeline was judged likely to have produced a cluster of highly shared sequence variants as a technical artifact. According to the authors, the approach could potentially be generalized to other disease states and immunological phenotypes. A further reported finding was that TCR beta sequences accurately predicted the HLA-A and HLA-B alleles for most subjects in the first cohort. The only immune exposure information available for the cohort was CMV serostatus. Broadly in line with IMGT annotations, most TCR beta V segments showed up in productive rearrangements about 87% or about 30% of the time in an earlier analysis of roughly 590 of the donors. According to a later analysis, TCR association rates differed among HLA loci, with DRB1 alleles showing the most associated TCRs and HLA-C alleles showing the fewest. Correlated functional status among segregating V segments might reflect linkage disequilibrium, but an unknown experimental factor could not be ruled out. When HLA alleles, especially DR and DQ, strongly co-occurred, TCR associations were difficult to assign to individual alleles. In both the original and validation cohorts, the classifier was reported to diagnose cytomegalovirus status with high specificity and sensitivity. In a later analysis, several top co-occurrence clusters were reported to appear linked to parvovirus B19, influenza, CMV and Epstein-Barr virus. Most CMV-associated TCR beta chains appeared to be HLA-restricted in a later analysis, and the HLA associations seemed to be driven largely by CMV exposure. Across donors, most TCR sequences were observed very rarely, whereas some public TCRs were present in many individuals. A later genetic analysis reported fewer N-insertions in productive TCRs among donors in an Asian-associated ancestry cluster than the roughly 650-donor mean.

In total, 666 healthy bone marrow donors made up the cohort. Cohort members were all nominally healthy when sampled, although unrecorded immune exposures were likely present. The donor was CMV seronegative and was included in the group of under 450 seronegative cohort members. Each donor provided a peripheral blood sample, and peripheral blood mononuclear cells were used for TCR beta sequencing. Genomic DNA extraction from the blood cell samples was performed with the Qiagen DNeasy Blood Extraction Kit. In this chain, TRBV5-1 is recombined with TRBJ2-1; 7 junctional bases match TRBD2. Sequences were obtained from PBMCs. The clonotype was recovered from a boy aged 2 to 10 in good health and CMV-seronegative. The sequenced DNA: TGCGCCAGCAGCCCTAGCGGCTCCTCCTACAATGAGCAGTTCTTC. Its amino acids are CASSPSGSSYNEQFF.